This T cell receptor (beta chain) was sequenced in a study of T cells in Graves' hyperthyroidism and ophthalmopathy. V was clipped by 3 bases and J by 3 bases, with 8 bases between them. CDR1 KGHSH and CDR2 LQKENI come from the germline V gene. The CDR3 loop spans 13 amino acids. At least ten counts were recorded for this clonotype. Amplification of TCR beta CDR3 regions was performed using RNA transcripts as template. HTBI primers were employed in a first-round RT-PCR of the TCR CDR3. TCRdb passed the multiplex PCR reads through MiXCR, listing each CDR3 protein once. The table lists about 400,000 distinct CDR3 sequences, 15% to 19% of them singletons. Reasons for excluding patients were uncontrolled infection, other autoimmune disease, pregnancy or lactation. Each diagnosis was grounded in clinical symptoms, serum thyroxine and TRAb, thyroid ultrasound, and orbital computed tomography.

The chain uses TRBV18 and TRBJ1-1; D may be TRBD1 (6 bases). Sequences were obtained from blood. This clonotype originated in a woman between 18 and 29 years old with Graves' hyperthyroidism that later progressed to Graves' ophthalmopathy. The chain's CDR3 is CASSPNRDTEAFF. Here the CDR3 DNA reads TGTGCCAGCTCACCGAACAGGGACACTGAAGCTTTCTTT.